This TCR beta chain emerged from a study of CD8 T cells in ankylosing spondylitis. General study findings and limits: Past research had described some motif variants in reactive arthritis synovial fluid and blood. Characteristic, it appeared, of ankylosing spondylitis blood was a TCR beta motif of eight or nine highly homologous variants.

Via MiXCR, TCRdb re-called the 5' RACE reads, giving one row per CDR3 protein. The table lists 800,000 to 900,000 distinct CDR3 sequences, approximately 12% of them singletons. Losses at the gene ends were 0 bases for V and 4 bases for J; bases not matched to a gene: 6. The CDR3 sequence is 16 residues long. Per the germline V gene, CDR1 is LGHNA and CDR2 is YNFKEQ. In its sample, this clonotype was seen many times. Its antigen is not known. This receptor was obtained from a male donor with ankylosing spondylitis. Source material: blood, either unsorted or a sorted T cell fraction (not recorded which). The rearrangement uses TRBV4-2 and TRBJ2-3; 8 nucleotides line up with TRBD2. The CDR3 region has the DNA TGTGCCAGCAGCCAAGATCAATCGGGAGGGGCAGATACGCAGTATTTT. Its translation is CASSQDQSGGADTQYF.